Included here is one T cell receptor (beta chain) sequence, with context. Its specificity is not known. The sample comes from a study of T cells in Graves' hyperthyroidism and ophthalmopathy. Findings of the study overall: The model anticipated ophthalmopathy a median about six months pre-onset.

This CDR3 contains 17 residues. V was pared by 6 bases and J by 2 bases, with 16 bases of the junction left unmatched. There were TCR beta CDR3 regions amplified from RNA transcripts. In the first-round RT-PCR of the TCR CDR3, the HTBI primer set was used. TCRdb re-called the multiplex PCR reads through MiXCR, storing one row per CDR3 protein. The table includes roughly 200,000 distinct CDR3 sequences, 18% detected once. The gene calls are TRBV12-3 or TRBV12-4 and TRBJ2-7, with 7 bases fitting TRBD2. Material for sequencing was blood. The TCR was taken from a man aged 40-49 years with Graves' hyperthyroidism. Here the CDR3 DNA reads TGTGCCAGCAGCCCGGTCCTCGGGGAGGGATCGGCCTACGAGCAGTACTTC. As protein: CASSPVLGEGSAYEQYF.